This T cell receptor (beta chain) emerged from a study of blood T cell repertoires in COVID-19 (dated by TCRdb to 2020 to 2021). Describing the broader study: The collaborator samples originated in the United States, Italy and Spain and spanned the acute and convalescent phases of COVID-19. The material from the prospective study consisted of cDNA or gDNA derived from T cells, B-cell-depleted T cells, or PBMCs. The dataset comprised deeply sampled blood TCRbeta repertoires from subjects exposed to, actively infected with, or recovered from COVID-19. The repertoires were released in a freely available public database intended as a resource for research on the immune response to SARS-CoV-2. The samples were drawn from the first 160 participants of the ongoing ImmuneRACE study and from 950 to 1,500 subjects provided by 6 global collaborators. The sample metadata nearly always contained a de-identified subject ID, COVID-19 status, age in years and sex. Where HLA class I and class II types were available, the types were taken from metadata supplied by the sample provider, not from assay-based typing. Overall study outcomes, separate from this receptor: The quantity of clinical and demographic metadata differed by source and by participant and was supplied without curation.

Points on this clone: Its binding antigen is unknown. Qualities for individual bases were not recorded, and no much larger clone is one base off.

Whole blood was collected in K2EDTA tubes by collaborating institutions according to the institutions' own protocols. For TCRbeta analysis, collaborators shipped samples in one of three forms: frozen whole blood, isolated PBMCs, or DNA extracted from either of those sample types. TCRbeta CDR3 regions were amplified from genomic DNA by means of the immunoSEQ Assay, a bias-controlled multiplex PCR. Turning to the authors' computational methods: Nucleated cell counts per sample were estimated from amplification of reference gene primers within the assay. To quantify the absolute abundance of each unique TCRbeta CDR3 rearrangement, sequence reads were collapsed and filtered. For each sample, productive Simpson clonality was calculated as the square root of Simpson's diversity index over productive rearrangements. TCRdb re-hosts the immuneACCESS table, in-frame sequences only. Its copies lack some clones; in the studies checked, an unresolved V gene accounts for under half of them, and the cause for the rest is not known. The DNA gave D and trimming, while V, J and clone size come from that table. Present in this sample are more than 75,000 clones, more than 70% of which were seen just once. The top ten constitute around 4.9% of the sample.

From its cysteine to its phenylalanine, the CDR3 spans 15 amino acids. Just CDR3 DNA is preserved here, 45 bases in frame from base 1. Trimming removed 7 bases from V and 0 bases from J; the gene matches leave 8 bases unexplained. CDR1 and CDR2, looked up from the germline V gene (reference sequence), are SGHNT and YYREEE. Sequencing used peripheral blood. The sequence derives from a woman older than 75 with active COVID-19. The chain employs TRBV5-4 and TRBJ2-3; 7 middle bases align to TRBD2. The sequenced DNA is TGTGCCAGCTCCTCGGGTAGCGGGAGCACAGATACGCAGTATTTT. This yields the protein CASSSGSGSTDTQYF.